This T cell receptor beta chain was captured in a study of blood T cell repertoires in COVID-19. Study-wide context: T cells, B-cell-depleted T cells, or PBMCs supplied cDNA or gDNA.

Measured with immunoSEQ multiplex PCR; TCRdb has only the in-frame clones, and not every one. Here the sample spans 100,000 to 150,000 clones, about 87% being singletons. This receptor was obtained from a woman aged 60-75 years with acute or convalescent COVID-19. The sequenced sample consisted of peripheral blood.

CDR3 residues: CASSRRGGGAWTEAFF. The CDR3 coding sequence is TGTGCCAGCAGCCGAAGAGGAGGGGGCGCGTGGACTGAAGCTTTCTTT. The chain carries TRBV6-6 and TRBJ1-1, with 7 bases matching TRBD1. Per germline, CDR1 MNHNY and CDR2 SVGAGI (reference sequence). This CDR3 is built from 16 residues. After removal of 6 bases from V and 5 bases from J, the junction contained 15 bases not matched to a gene.